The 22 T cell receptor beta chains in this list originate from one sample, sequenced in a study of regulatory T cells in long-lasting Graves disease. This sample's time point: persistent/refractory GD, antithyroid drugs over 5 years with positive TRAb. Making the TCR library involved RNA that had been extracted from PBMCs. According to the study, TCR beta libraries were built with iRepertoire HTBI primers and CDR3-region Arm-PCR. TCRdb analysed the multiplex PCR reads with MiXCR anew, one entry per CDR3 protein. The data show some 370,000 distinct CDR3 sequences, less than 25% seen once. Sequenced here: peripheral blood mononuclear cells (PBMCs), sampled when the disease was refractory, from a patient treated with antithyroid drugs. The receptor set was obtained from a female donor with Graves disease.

CDR3 DNA sequence: TGTGCCATCAGCCAAGGGGCCTCTGGAAACACCATATATTTT. Translated: CAISQGASGNTIYF. The V gene is TRBV10-3, the J gene TRBJ1-3; perhaps TRBD1 as D (5 bases). CDR3 size: 14 residues. V gave up 6 bases and J gave up 0 bases, with 9 bases separating them. Germline-derived CDR1 and CDR2 are ENHRY and SYGVKD.

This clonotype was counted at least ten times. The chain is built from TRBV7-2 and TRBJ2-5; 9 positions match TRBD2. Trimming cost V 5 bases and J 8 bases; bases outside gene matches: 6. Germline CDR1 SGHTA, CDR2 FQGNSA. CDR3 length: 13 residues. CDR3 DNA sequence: TGTGCCAGCAGCAGACTAGCGGCATATACCCAGTACTTC. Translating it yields CASSRLAAYTQYF.

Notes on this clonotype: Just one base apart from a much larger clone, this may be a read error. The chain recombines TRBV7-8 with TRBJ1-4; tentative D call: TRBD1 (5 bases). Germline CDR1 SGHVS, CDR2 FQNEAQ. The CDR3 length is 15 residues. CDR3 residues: CASSLGWQGLEKLSF. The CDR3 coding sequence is TGTGCCAGCAGCTTGGGGTGGCAGGGCCTCGAAAAACTGTCTTTT.

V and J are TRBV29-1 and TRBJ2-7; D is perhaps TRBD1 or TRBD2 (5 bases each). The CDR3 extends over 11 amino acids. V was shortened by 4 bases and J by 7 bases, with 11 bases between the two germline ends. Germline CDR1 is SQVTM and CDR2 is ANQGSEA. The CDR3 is CSVVRGREQYF. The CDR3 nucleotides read TGCAGCGTTGTGAGGGGTCGTGAGCAGTACTTC.

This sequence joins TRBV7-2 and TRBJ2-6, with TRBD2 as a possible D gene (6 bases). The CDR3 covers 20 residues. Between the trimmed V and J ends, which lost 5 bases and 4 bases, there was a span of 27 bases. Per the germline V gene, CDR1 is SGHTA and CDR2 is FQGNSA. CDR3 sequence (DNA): TGTGCCAGCAGCCAAGGCGCGGTAAGGAGGGCTACGGCGGGGGCCAACGTCCTGACTTTC. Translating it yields CASSQGAVRRATAGANVLTF.

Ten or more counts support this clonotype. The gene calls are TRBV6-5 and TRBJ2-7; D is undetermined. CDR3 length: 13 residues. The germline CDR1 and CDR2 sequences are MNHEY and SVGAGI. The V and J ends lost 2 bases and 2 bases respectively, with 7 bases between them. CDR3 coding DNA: TGTGCCAGCAGTTACGGGTTTACCTACGAGCAGTACTTC. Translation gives CASSYGFTYEQYF.

This CDR3 reads CASSALVYAEQFF. CDR3 bases: TGTGCCAGCAGCGCCCTGGTTTACGCAGAGCAGTTCTTC. The chain is built from TRBV11-2 and TRBJ2-1; unclear D gene. This CDR3 is built from 13 residues. The V end was cut by 5 bases, the J end by 10 bases, with 15 bases between. Germline CDR1 SGHAT, CDR2 FQNNGV.

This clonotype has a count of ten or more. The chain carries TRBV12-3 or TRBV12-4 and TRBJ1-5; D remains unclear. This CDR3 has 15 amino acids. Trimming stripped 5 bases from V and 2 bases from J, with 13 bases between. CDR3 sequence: CASSTRSNGNQPQHF. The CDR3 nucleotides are TGTGCCAGCAGTACTCGATCGAATGGCAATCAGCCCCAGCATTTT.

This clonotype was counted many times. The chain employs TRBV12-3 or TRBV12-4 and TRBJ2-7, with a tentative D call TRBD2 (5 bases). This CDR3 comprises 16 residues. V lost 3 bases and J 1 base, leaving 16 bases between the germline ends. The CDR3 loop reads CASSLRVRAESYEQYF. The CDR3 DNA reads TGTGCCAGCAGTTTGAGGGTACGGGCTGAATCCTACGAGCAGTACTTC.

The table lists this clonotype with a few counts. CDR3 DNA: TGTGCCAGCAGCCAGGGAGGGCTTGTGGCTTTCTTT. This encodes CASSQGGLVAFF. This chain joins TRBV14 and TRBJ1-1; D is undetermined. Per the germline V gene, CDR1 is SGHDN and CDR2 is FVKESK. CDR3 length: 12 residues. Trimming shortened V by 3 bases and J by 11 bases, and 13 bases separated the two germline ends.

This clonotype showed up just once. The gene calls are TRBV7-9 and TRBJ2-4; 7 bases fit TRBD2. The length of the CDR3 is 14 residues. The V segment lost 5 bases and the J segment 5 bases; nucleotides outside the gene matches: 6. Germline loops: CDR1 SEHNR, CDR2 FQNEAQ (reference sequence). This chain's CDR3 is CASSHGLEENIQYF. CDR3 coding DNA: TGTGCCAGCAGCCACGGACTAGAAGAAAACATTCAGTACTTC.

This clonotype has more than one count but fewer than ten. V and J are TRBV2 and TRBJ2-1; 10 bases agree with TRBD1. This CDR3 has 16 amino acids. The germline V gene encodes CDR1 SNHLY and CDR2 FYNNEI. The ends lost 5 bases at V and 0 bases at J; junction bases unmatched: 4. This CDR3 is CASSRDRGGSYNEQFF. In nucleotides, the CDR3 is TGTGCCAGCAGTCGGGACAGGGGAGGCTCCTACAATGAGCAGTTCTTC.

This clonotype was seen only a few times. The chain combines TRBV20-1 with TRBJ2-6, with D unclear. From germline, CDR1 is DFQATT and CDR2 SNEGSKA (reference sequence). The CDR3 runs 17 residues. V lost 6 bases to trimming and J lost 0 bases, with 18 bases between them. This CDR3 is CSAKALRPSSGANVLTF. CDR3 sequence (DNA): TGCAGTGCCAAAGCCCTCCGACCGAGCTCTGGGGCCAACGTCCTGACTTTC.

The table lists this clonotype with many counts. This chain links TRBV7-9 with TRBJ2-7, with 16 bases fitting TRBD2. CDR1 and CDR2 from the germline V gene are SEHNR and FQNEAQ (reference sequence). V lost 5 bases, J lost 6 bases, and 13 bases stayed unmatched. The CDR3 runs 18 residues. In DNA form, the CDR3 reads TGTGCCAGCAGCAATCTCCCGGGACTAGCGGGAGGGCCATCCGAGCAGTACTTC. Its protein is CASSNLPGLAGGPSEQYF.

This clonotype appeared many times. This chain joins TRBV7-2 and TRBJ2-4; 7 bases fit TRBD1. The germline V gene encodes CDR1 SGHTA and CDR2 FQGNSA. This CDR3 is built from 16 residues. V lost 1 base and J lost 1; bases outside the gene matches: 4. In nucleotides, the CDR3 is TGTGCCAGCAGCTTAGAGACAGGGTCGGCCAAAAACATTCAGTACTTC. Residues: CASSLETGSAKNIQYF.

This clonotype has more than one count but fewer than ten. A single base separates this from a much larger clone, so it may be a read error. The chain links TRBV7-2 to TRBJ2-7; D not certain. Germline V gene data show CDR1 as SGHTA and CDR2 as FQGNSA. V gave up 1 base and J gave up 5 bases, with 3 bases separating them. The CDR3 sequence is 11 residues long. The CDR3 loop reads CASSLDHEQYF. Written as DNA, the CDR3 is TGTGCCAGCAGCTTAGACCACGAGCAGTACTTC.

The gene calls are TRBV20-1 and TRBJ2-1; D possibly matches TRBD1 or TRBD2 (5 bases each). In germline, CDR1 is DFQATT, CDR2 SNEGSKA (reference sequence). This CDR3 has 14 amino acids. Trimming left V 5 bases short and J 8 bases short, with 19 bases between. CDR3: CSAPGTLWLDEQFF. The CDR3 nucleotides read TGCAGTGCTCCCGGGACCCTCTGGTTGGATGAGCAGTTCTTC.

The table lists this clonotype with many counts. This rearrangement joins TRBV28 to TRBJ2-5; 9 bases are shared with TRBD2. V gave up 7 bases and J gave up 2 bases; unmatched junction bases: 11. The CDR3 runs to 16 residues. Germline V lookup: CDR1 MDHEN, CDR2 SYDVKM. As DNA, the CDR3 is TGTGCCAGCACCCCTTTGGGACTAGCTGATCAAGAGACCCAGTACTTC. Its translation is CASTPLGLADQETQYF.

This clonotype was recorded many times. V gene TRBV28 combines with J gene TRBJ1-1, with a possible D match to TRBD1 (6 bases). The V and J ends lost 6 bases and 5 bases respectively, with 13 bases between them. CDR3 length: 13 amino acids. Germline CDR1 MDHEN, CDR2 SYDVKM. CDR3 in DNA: TGTGCCAGCAGATTTCAGGGGCGAACTGAAGCTTTCTTT. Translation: CASRFQGRTEAFF.

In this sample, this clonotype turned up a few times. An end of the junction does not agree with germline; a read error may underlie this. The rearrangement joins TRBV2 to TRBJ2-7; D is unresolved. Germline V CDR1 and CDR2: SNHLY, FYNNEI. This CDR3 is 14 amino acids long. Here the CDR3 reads CASSEVPGGYEPYF. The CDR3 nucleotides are TGTGCCAGCAGTGAAGTGCCCGGCGGCTACGAGCCGTACTTC.

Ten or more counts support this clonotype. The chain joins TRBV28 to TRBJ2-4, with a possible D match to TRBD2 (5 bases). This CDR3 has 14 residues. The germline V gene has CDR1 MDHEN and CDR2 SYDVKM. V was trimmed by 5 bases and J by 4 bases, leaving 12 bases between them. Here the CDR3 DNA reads TGTGCCAGCAGTCCGCATTCGGGAAAAAACATTCAGTACTTC. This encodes CASSPHSGKNIQYF.

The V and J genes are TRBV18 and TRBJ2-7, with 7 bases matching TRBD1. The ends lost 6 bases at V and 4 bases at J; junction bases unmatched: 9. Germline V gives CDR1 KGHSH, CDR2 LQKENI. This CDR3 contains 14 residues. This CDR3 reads CASSQNDRAYEQYF. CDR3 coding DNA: TGTGCCAGCTCCCAGAACGACAGGGCTTACGAGCAGTACTTC.